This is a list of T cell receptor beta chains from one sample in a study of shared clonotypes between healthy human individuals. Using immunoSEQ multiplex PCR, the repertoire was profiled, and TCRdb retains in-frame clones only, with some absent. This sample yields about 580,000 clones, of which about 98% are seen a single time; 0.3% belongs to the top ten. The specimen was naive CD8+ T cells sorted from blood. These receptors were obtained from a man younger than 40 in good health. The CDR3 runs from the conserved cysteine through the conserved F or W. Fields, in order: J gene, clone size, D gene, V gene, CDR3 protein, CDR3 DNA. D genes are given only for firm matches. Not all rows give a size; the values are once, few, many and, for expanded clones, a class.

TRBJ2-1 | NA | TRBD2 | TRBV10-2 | CASSESASGSYNEQFF | TGCGCCAGCAGTGAGTCGGCTAGCGGCTCCTACAATGAGCAGTTCTTC
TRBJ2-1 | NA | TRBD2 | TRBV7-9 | CASSLVAGGGNEQFF | TGTGCCAGCAGCTTAGTTGCGGGAGGTGGTAATGAGCAGTTCTTC
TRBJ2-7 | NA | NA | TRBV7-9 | CASSSDTGLYSYEQYF | TGTGCCAGCAGCTCAGACACGGGACTTTACTCCTACGAGCAGTACTTC
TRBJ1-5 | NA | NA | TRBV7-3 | CASSLTRTGAQGNQPQHF | TGTGCCAGCAGCTTAACTAGAACGGGGGCACAGGGCAATCAGCCCCAGCATTTT
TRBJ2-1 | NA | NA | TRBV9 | CASSVVSVGYNEQFF | TGTGCCAGCAGCGTAGTGTCGGTGGGTTACAATGAGCAGTTCTTC
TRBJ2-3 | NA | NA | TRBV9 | CASSVLREDTQYF | TGTGCCAGCAGCGTCCTCAGGGAAGATACGCAGTATTTT
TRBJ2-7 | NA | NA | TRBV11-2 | CASSAELNYEQYF | TGTGCCAGCAGCGCAGAGCTTAACTACGAGCAGTACTTC
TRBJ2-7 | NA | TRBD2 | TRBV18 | CASSPPKAGGSPSLYEQYF | TGTGCCAGCTCACCACCCAAAGCGGGAGGGTCCCCATCGCTCTACGAGCAGTACTTC
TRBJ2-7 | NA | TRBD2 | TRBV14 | CASSQGGATYEQYF | TGTGCCAGCAGCCAGGGAGGGGCGACTTACGAGCAGTACTTC
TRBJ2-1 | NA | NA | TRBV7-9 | CASSLAGVEQFF | TGTGCCAGCAGCTTAGCGGGAGTTGAGCAGTTCTTC
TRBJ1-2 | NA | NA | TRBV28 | CASSTLGGGNGYTF | TGTGCCAGCAGCACACTGGGTGGTGGGAATGGCTACACCTTC
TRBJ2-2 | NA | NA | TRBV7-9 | CASSSPPNTGELFF | TGTGCCAGCAGCTCCCCCCCCAACACCGGGGAGCTGTTTTTT
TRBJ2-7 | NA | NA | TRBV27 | CASSRGGVGEQYF | TGTGCCAGCAGCCGAGGCGGGGTGGGCGAGCAGTACTTC
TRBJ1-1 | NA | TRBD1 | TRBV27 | CASSTGAEAFF | TGTGCCAGCAGTACAGGGGCTGAAGCTTTCTTT
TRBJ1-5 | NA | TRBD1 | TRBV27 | CASSLADRGGGQPQHF | TGTGCCAGCAGTTTAGCGGACAGGGGAGGAGGCCAGCCCCAGCATTTT
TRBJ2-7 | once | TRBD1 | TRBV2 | CASSGDRGIGSFYEQYF | TGTGCCAGCAGTGGGGACAGGGGCATCGGGAGCTTCTACGAGCAGTACTTC
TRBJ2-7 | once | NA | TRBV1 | CTSSQGDGGYEQYF | TGCACCAGCAGCCAAGGGGACGGAGGCTACGAGCAGTACTTC
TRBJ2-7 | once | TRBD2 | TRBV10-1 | CASSELAELGEQYF | TGCGCCAGCAGTGAGCTAGCGGAGCTGGGGGAGCAGTACTTC
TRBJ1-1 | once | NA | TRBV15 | CATSRVYNTEAFF | TGTGCCACCAGCAGAGTCTACAACACTGAAGCTTTCTTT
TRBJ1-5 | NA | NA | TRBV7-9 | CASSLTNSNQPQHF | TGTGCCAGCAGCTTAACGAACAGCAATCAGCCCCAGCATTTT
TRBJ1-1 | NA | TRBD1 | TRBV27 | CASSSDEQGTEAFF | TGTGCCAGCAGTTCGGATGAACAGGGGACTGAAGCTTTCTTT
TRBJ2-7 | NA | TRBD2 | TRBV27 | CASSLYSGSSYEQYF | TGTGCCAGCAGTTTATATAGCGGGTCCTCCTACGAGCAGTACTTC
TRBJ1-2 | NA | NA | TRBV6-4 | CASSDSTGNGYTF | TGTGCCAGCAGTGACTCGACGGGGAACGGCTACACCTTC
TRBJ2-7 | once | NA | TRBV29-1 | CSVEDPGSTYEQYF | TGCAGCGTTGAAGACCCGGGATCTACCTACGAGCAGTACTTC